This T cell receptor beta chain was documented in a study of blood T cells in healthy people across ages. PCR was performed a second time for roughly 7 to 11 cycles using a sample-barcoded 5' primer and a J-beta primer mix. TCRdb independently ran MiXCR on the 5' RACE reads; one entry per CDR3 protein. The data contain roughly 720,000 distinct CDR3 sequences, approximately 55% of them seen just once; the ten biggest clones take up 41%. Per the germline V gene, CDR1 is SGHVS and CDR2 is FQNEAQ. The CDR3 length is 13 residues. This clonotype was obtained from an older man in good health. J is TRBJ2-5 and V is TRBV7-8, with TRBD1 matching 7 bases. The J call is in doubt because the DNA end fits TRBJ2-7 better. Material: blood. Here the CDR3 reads CASSWYRGYEQYF. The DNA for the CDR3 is TGTGCCAGCAGCTGGTACAGGGGCTACGAGCAGTACTTC.